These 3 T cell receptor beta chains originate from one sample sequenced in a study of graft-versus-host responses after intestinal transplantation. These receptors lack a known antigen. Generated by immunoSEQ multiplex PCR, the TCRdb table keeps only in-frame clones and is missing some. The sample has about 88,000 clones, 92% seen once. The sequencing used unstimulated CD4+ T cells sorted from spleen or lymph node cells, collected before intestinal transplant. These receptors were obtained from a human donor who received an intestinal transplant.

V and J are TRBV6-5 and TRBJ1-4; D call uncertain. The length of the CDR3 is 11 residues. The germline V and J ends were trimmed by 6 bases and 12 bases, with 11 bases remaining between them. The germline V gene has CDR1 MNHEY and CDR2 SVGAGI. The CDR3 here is CASSSGVQLFF. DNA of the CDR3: TGTGCCAGCAGCTCCGGGGTTCAACTGTTTTTT.

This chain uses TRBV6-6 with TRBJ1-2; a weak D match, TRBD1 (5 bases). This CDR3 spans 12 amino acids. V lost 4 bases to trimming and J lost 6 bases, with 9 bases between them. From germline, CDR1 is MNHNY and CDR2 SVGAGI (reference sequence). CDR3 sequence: CASSWGGDGYTF. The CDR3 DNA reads TGTGCCAGCAGTTGGGGGGGTGATGGCTACACCTTC.

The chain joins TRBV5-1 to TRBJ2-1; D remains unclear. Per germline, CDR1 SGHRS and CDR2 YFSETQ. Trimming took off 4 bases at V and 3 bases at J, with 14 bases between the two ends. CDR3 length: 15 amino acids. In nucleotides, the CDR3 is TGCGCCAGCAGCCCGGACCCTCGGCTCTACAATGAGCAGTTCTTC. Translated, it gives CASSPDPRLYNEQFF.